The 21 T cell receptor beta chains below come from one sample, sequenced in a study of persistence of HIV-infected CD4 T cells (dated by TCRdb to between 2020 and 2021). TCRbeta repertoires were sequenced from genomic DNA with the immunoSEQ hsTCRB assay version 4 in survey mode. TCRdb re-hosts the immuneACCESS table, in-frame sequences only. Its copies lack some clones; in the studies checked, an unresolved V gene accounts for under half of them, and the cause for the rest is not known. Across this sample there are about 36,000 clones, with about 81% seen only once. More than 0.9% of the sample goes to the ten largest clones. No antigen is known for these receptors. The treatment or condition label here, explained by the study, means: suppressive antiretroviral therapy. A pool of overlapping 15-mer peptides from HIV-1 Gag, at around 1.1 ug per peptide per mL, was used to stimulate the cells. Memory populations depleted of antigen-responding cells were obtained by sorting nonresponding CD40L-negative CD69-negative CD45RO-high memory CD4+ T cells.

This specimen was cultured CD4+ T cells from PBMCs, taken from a patient who received antiretroviral therapy. What the cell subset or site label conveys for this sample: CD40L-CD69- CD45RO-high memory CD4 T cells not responding to Gag peptides. The receptors derive from an adult with HIV. The donor label of this sample is uncertain.

The chain combines TRBV5-1 with TRBJ1-1; a possible D gene is TRBD1 (5 bases). Trimming took off 5 bases at V and 4 bases at J, with 15 bases between the two ends. This CDR3 is 14 amino acids long. Looked up from germline, CDR1 is SGHRS and CDR2 is YFSETQ. CDR3 region: CASRSGSTATEAFF. The CDR3 coding sequence is TGCGCCAGCAGATCAGGGTCGACCGCCACTGAAGCTTTCTTT.

This clone showed up just a few times. The V gene is TRBV5-5, the J gene TRBJ1-5, with 8 bases matching TRBD1. The length of the CDR3 is 13 residues. Germline V gene sequence: CDR1 SGHKS, CDR2 YYEKEE (reference sequence). Trimming cost V 7 bases and J 6 bases; bases outside gene matches: 6. CDR3: CASGQGVGQPQHF. The DNA of the CDR3 is TGTGCCAGCGGACAGGGTGTTGGTCAGCCCCAGCATTTT.

The genes are TRBV19 and TRBJ1-3; 8 nucleotides line up with TRBD1. Trimming took 5 bases from V and 7 from J; bases not matched to a gene: 10. There are 15 residues in the CDR3. CDR1 and CDR2 from the germline V gene are LNHDA and SQIVND (reference sequence). The CDR3 DNA follows: TGTGCCAGTAGTCCGCAGAGGACAGGGAGGAACACCATATATTTT. Its translation: CASSPQRTGRNTIYF.

This clone was detected only a few times. The rearrangement uses TRBV14 and TRBJ1-1, with D hard to call. This CDR3 has 14 amino acids. The germline V and J ends were trimmed by 1 base and 4 bases, with 10 bases remaining between them. Germline assignment: CDR1 SGHDN and CDR2 FVKESK. The CDR3, as DNA: TGTGCCAGCAGCCAAGTGACCGGCCGCACTGAAGCTTTCTTT. This gives the protein CASSQVTGRTEAFF.

The rearrangement uses TRBV4-1 and TRBJ2-2, with D possibly matching TRBD2 (7 bases). Germline CDR1 is MGHRA and CDR2 is YSYEKL. The CDR3 is made up of 17 amino acids. Trimming shortened V by 1 base and J by 5 bases, and 17 bases separated the two germline ends. The CDR3 nucleotides are TGCGCCAGCAGCCAAGTCCCGGGGGGCGTGGGGACCGGGGAGCTGTTTTTT. Its protein is CASSQVPGGVGTGELFF.

This clone is labeled as medium-sized. This chain uses TRBV19 with TRBJ1-4, with D maybe TRBD1 (6 bases). The ends were cut back, 3 bases at V and 8 bases at J, with 13 bases in the middle. The length of the CDR3 is 14 residues. Per germline, CDR1 LNHDA and CDR2 SQIVND (reference sequence). The CDR3 sequence is CASSIRGLEEKLFF. The CDR3 DNA follows: TGTGCCAGTAGTATCAGGGGCCTAGAGGAAAAACTGTTTTTT.

By sample fraction, this clone is medium-sized (0.01 to 0.1%). The chain is built from TRBV5-1 and TRBJ1-1; D is ambiguous. Looked up from germline, CDR1 is SGHRS and CDR2 is YFSETQ. This CDR3 region has 14 residues. V shed 0 bases and J shed 2 bases, with 8 bases lying between them. This CDR3 is CASSLGTGNTEAFF. CDR3 DNA sequence: TGCGCCAGCAGCTTGGGGACGGGAAACACTGAAGCTTTCTTT.

The gene calls are TRBV10-2 and TRBJ2-4; D perhaps matches TRBD2 (7 bases). Germline assignment: CDR1 WSHSY and CDR2 SAAADI. V gave up 5 bases and J gave up 3 bases, with 17 bases separating them. The CDR3 is made up of 16 amino acids. DNA of the CDR3: TGCGCCAGCAGTACTCTGAGGGGGGGGAGCAAAAACATTCAGTACTTC. It encodes CASSTLRGGSKNIQYF.

This clone was recorded only once. The CDR3 loop reads CASRNRGAGGNTIYF. CDR3 DNA sequence: TGTGCCAGCAGAAACAGAGGGGCTGGTGGAAACACCATATATTTT. The chain carries TRBV3-1 (or the pseudogene TRBV3-2) and TRBJ1-3, with a weak D call TRBD1 (5 bases). V lost 6 bases to trimming and J lost 3 bases, with 15 bases between them. The germline V gene encodes CDR1 LGHDT and CDR2 YNNKEL (reference sequence). The CDR3 consists of 15 residues.

This chain connects TRBV7-8 to TRBJ2-7; 14 bases map to TRBD2. Germline trimming cut 1 base from V and 5 bases from J; bases unmatched to any gene: 4. CDR3 length: 16 amino acids. Germline V lookup: CDR1 SGHVS, CDR2 FQNEAQ. CDR3 in DNA: TGTGCCAGCAGCTTAGGGACTAGCGGGGGGCGGGACGAGCAGTACGTC. This sequence encodes CASSLGTSGGRDEQYV.

V and J are TRBV18 and TRBJ2-2; D gene ambiguous. The V end was cut by 3 bases, the J end by 2 bases, with 10 bases between. Germline V CDR1 and CDR2: KGHSH, LQKENI. The CDR3 extends over 15 amino acids. The CDR3 here is CASSPREGNTGELFF. DNA for the CDR3: TGTGCCAGCTCACCCCGAGAAGGAAACACCGGGGAGCTGTTTTTT.

This chain connects TRBV5-6 to TRBJ1-2; a weak D match, TRBD1 (5 bases). Trimming shortened V by 4 bases and J by 8 bases, and 15 bases separated the two germline ends. The CDR3 sequence is 13 residues long. The germline gives CDR1 SGHDT, CDR2 YYEEEE. CDR3 residues: CASSQGAGKGYTF. The CDR3 DNA sequence: TGTGCCAGCAGCCAGGGCGCTGGCAAAGGCTACACCTTC. The full variable domain, with the rest looked up from reference TRBV5-6 and TRBJ1-2, is DAGVTQSPTHLIKTRGQQVTLRCSPKSGHDTVSWYQQALGQGPQFIFQYYEEEERQRGNFPDRFSGHQFPNYSSELNVNALLLGDSALYLCASSQGAGKGYTFGSGTRLTVV.

The chain is built from TRBV14 and TRBJ2-6; perhaps TRBD1 as D (6 bases). V was pared by 4 bases and J by 4 bases, with 8 bases between. This CDR3 region has 14 residues. The germline gives CDR1 SGHDN, CDR2 FVKESK. Here the CDR3 reads CASSRTAGANVLTF. The CDR3 DNA is TGTGCCAGCAGCCGGACAGCCGGGGCCAACGTCCTGACTTTC.

CDR3 DNA: TGTGCCAGCAGTGTAGACGGTAGTGGGGAAAAACTGTTTTTT. This gives the protein CASSVDGSGEKLFF. The chain couples TRBV2 to TRBJ1-4; no firm D call. Germline V gene data show CDR1 as SNHLY and CDR2 as FYNNEI. CDR3 length: 14 amino acids. Trimming took 4 bases from V and 8 from J, leaving 14 bases between them.

The rearrangement joins TRBV25-1 to TRBJ1-1; unclear D gene. V was pared by 6 bases and J by 3 bases, with 14 bases between. The germline V gene encodes CDR1 MGHDK and CDR2 SYGVNS. The CDR3 sequence is 14 residues long. CDR3 sequence reads: CASSASSSYTEAFF. CDR3 nucleotides: TGTGCCAGCAGCGCGTCGAGCAGTTACACTGAAGCTTTCTTT.

The chain combines TRBV30 with TRBJ2-1; 10 bases are shared with TRBD1. The CDR3 is made up of 15 amino acids. The ends lost 0 bases at V and 11 bases at J; junction bases unmatched: 10. Germline CDR1 is GTSNPN and CDR2 is SVGIG (reference sequence). In DNA form, the CDR3 reads TGTGCCTGGAGTGTTACGGGACAGGGGCGTATTAAGCAGTTCTTC. Its protein product is CAWSVTGQGRIKQFF. Based on the CDR3 plus reference TRBV30 and TRBJ2-1, the full variable domain is SQTIHQWPATLVQPVGSPLSLECTVEGTSNPNLYWYRQAAGRGLQLLFYSVGIGQISSEVPQNLSASRPQDRQFILSSKKLLLSDSGFYLCAWSVTGQGRIKQFFGPGTRLTVL.

This chain uses TRBV11-3 with TRBJ2-1; 8 positions agree with TRBD2. The CDR3 consists of 15 residues. From germline, CDR1 is SGHNT and CDR2 YENEEA. The J segment lost 2 bases and the V segment lost 5 bases, leaving 5 bases of the junction unmatched. The CDR3 reads CASSMSGGAYNEQFF. CDR3 nucleotide sequence: TGTGCCAGCAGCATGAGCGGGGGAGCCTACAATGAGCAGTTCTTC.

The chain uses TRBV30 and TRBJ1-2; D gene uncertain. V lost 2 bases and J lost 0, with 7 bases in between. The CDR3 sequence is 13 residues long. CDR1 is GTSNPN and CDR2 is SVGIG in the germline V gene (reference sequence). This CDR3 is CAWSLSTNYGYTF. The CDR3 DNA sequence: TGTGCCTGGAGTCTCTCCACTAACTATGGCTACACCTTC.

This rearrangement joins TRBV5-1 to TRBJ1-1; D unresolved. This CDR3 has 14 residues. The germline V gene encodes CDR1 SGHRS and CDR2 YFSETQ. V dropped 6 bases and J dropped 0 bases, with 12 bases sitting between them. The CDR3 DNA is TGCGCCAGCAATCCTGGTACGGTGAACACTGAAGCTTTCTTT. Amino acids: CASNPGTVNTEAFF.

The V call is TRBV5-1, the J call TRBJ1-2; TRBD1 aligns across 9 bases. The ends lost 4 bases at V and 6 bases at J; junction bases unmatched: 10. The CDR3 totals 15 residues. The germline V gene encodes CDR1 SGHRS and CDR2 YFSETQ. As DNA, the CDR3 is TGCGCCAGCAGCGCGGCAGGGACAGGGATGGATGGCTACACCTTC. It translates to CASSAAGTGMDGYTF.

The V call is TRBV2, the J call TRBJ1-1; D remains ambiguous. CDR1 is SNHLY, CDR2 FYNNEI, per germline. The CDR3 totals 13 residues. Trimming removed 6 bases at V and 0 bases at J, with 8 bases between. The CDR3 nucleotides are TGTGCCAGCAGGAAGGGTATGAACACTGAAGCTTTCTTT. This encodes CASRKGMNTEAFF.